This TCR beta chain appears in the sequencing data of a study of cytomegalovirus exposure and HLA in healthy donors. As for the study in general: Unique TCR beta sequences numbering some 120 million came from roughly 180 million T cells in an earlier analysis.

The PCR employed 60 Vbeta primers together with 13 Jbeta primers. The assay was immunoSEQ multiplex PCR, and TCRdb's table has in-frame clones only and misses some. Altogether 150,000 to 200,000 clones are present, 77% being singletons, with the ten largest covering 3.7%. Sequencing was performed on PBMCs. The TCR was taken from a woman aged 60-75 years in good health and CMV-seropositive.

The CDR3 sequence: CASSLGSLGTGPITEAFF. The DNA of the CDR3 is TGTGCCAGCAGCTTGGGGTCCCTAGGGACAGGACCAATCACTGAAGCTTTCTTT. The chain links TRBV5-6 to TRBJ1-1; 8 positions match TRBD1. From germline, CDR1 is SGHDT and CDR2 YYEEEE. The V segment lost 0 bases and the J segment 4 bases; nucleotides outside the gene matches: 14. The CDR3 covers 18 residues.